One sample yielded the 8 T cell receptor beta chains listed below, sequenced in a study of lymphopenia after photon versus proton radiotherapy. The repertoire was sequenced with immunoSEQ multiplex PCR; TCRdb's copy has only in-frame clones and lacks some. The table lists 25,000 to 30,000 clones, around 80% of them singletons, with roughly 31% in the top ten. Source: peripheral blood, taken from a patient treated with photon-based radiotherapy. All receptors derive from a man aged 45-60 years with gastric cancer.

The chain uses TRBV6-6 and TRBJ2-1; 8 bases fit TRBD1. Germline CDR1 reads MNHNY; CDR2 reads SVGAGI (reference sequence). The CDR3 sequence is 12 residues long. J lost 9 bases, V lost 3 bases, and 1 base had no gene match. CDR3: CASSYGQGEQFF. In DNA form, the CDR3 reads TGTGCCAGCAGTTATGGACAGGGTGAGCAGTTCTTC.

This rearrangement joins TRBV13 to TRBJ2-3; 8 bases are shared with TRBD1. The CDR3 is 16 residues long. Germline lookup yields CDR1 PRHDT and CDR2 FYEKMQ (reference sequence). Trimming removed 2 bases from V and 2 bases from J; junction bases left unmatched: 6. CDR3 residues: CASSLKDRALTDTQYF. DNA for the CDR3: TGTGCCAGCAGCTTAAAGGACAGGGCGCTCACAGATACGCAGTATTTT.

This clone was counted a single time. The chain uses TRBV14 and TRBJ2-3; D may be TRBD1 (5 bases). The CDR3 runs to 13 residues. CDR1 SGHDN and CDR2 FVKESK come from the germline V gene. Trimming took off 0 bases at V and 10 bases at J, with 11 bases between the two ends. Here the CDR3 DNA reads TGTGCCAGCAGCCAAGATTTAGGACACGCGCAGTATTTT. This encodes CASSQDLGHAQYF.

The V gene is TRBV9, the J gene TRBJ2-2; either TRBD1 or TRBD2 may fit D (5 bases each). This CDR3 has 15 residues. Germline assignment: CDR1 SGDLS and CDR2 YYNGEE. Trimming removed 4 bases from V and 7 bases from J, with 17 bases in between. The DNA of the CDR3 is TGTGCCAGCAGCCTCTACGAGGGGAGTTTCGGGGAGCTGTTTTTT. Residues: CASSLYEGSFGELFF.

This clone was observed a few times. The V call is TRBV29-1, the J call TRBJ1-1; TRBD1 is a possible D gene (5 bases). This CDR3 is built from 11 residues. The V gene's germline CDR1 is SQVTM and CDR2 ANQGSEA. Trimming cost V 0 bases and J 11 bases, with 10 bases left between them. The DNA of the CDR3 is TGCAGCGTTGAAGACAGGGTCGAGGCTTTCTTT. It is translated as CSVEDRVEAFF.

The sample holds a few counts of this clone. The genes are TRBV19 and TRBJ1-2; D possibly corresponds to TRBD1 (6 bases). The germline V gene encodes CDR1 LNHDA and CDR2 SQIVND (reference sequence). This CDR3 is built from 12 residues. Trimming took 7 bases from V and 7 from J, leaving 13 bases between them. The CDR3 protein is CASTPGTLGYTF. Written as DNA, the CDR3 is TGTGCCAGTACCCCCGGGACACTTGGCTACACCTTC. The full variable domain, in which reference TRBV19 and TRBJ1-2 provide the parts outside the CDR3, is DGGITQSPKYLFRKEGQNVTLSCEQNLNHDAMYWYRQDPGQGLRLIYYSQIVNDFQKGDIAEGYSVSREKKESFPLTVTSAQKNPTAFYLCASTPGTLGYTFGSGTRLTVV.

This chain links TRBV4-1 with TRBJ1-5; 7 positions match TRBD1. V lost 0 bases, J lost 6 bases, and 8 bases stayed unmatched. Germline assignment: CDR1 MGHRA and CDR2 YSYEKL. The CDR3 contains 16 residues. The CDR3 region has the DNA TGCGCCAGCAGCCAAGATGGGCAGGGGGTAAGTCAGCCCCAGCATTTT. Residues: CASSQDGQGVSQPQHF.

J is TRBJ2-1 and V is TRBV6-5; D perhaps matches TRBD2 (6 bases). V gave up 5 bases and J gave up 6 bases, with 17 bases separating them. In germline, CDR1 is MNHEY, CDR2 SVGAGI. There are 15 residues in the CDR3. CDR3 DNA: TGTGCCAGCAGTCCCCCGGGACTTGAGGTCAATGAGCAGTTCTTC. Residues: CASSPPGLEVNEQFF.